The entry below describes one T cell receptor (beta chain). Its antigen is as yet unknown. The sample is drawn from a study of blood T cells in healthy people across ages. Study-level results: Estimated diversity, derived from one million T cells, was regarded as an underestimate.

The CDR3 has 14 residues. Deletions cut 3 bases from V and 6 bases from J, with 15 bases between. Germline V lookup: CDR1 LNHDA, CDR2 SQIVND (reference sequence). The second PCR ran about 6 to 12 cycles with a sample-barcoded 5' primer and J-beta primers. Each cDNA molecule carried a tag from a template-switch adaptor that contained 12 random nucleotides. TCRdb processed the 5' RACE reads anew with MiXCR; each CDR3 protein has one entry. Of nearly 800,000 distinct CDR3 sequences in the sample, roughly 25% were seen once. The same data also went into a second study, on T cells of mothers and their children. Per that study: In this cohort, donors were a few healthy Caucasian mothers plus their six children.

Sequencing used blood. The chain carries TRBV19 and TRBJ2-7, with D tentatively TRBD1 (5 bases). The sequence was obtained from a boy younger than 18 in good health. The CDR3 DNA is TGTGCCAGTAGTATCGGGTTCGGTAGGGGCGAGCAGTACTTC. Encoded protein: CASSIGFGRGEQYF.